These T cell receptor beta chains were read from a single sample in a study of human T cells and chemical hapten exposure. Using its own MiXCR run on the RACE reads, TCRdb lists one record per CDR3 protein. The sample has some 350,000 distinct CDR3 sequences, about 6.3% seen once. The source was whole blood, collected in connection with sensitization to the hapten diphenylcyclopropenone (DPC). The receptors here all came from a woman under 30 with alopecia areata. Some clones in this sample may be carry-over from other donors' samples. Each CDR3 is given with its conserved first and last residue. D genes are given only for firm matches. Only some rows state a clone size, as once, few, many or a class for expanded clones.

CASSPRTGRTNTEAFF,TRBV16,few,TRBJ1-1,TRBD1
CASSPGRANTGELFF,TRBV18,few,TRBJ2-2,-
CASSPGAGAPSPLHF,TRBV5-4,-,TRBJ1-6,-
CASSLLKGTQYF,TRBV6-6,-,TRBJ2-5,-
CASSYSSGTGDEKLFF,TRBV6-2/TRBV6-3,many,TRBJ1-4,TRBD1
CASSFFVSNQPQHF,TRBV5-5,many,TRBJ1-5,-
CASSQDTGTGTIEQYF,TRBV4-1,few,TRBJ2-7,TRBD1
CASSLRGADIQYF,TRBV27,few,TRBJ2-4,TRBD2
CASSPEGPTLYGYTF,TRBV18,few,TRBJ1-2,-
CATSEGTQAFF,TRBV24-1,many,TRBJ1-1,-
CASSLGLQDYGYTF,TRBV11-2,-,TRBJ1-2,-
CASSFSLGTEAFF,TRBV5-4,few,TRBJ1-1,-
CASRPGEPRIYGYTF,TRBV7-2,few,TRBJ1-2,-
CASSEPGQGQFGQFF,TRBV5-6,-,TRBJ2-1,TRBD1
CASSLAQTGRPYF,TRBV12-3/TRBV12-4,-,TRBJ2-5,-
CATSRDKVLQDTQYF,TRBV15,few,TRBJ2-3,-
CASSFATGEQPQHF,TRBV5-1,few,TRBJ1-5,TRBD1
CASSLEGNSPLHF,TRBV7-9,many,TRBJ1-6,-
CSAGVAGGPTDTQYF,TRBV20-1,-,TRBJ2-3,TRBD2
CASSLGASRLTNIQYF,TRBV28,few,TRBJ2-4,-
CASSLFGGGQRGYTF,TRBV7-9,many,TRBJ1-2,TRBD1
CASSAQGGPNQPQHF,TRBV7-9,few,TRBJ1-5,TRBD1
CASSDSARYSNQPQHF,TRBV12-3/TRBV12-4,few,TRBJ1-5,-
CASSQTGNSNQPQHF,TRBV7-9,many,TRBJ1-5,-